A single sample gave rise to the 24 T cell receptor beta chains below, sequenced in a study of molecular identifiers for immune sequencing clone quantification. TCRdb independently ran MiXCR on the PCR reads; one entry per CDR3 protein. Here the sample spans some 650,000 distinct CDR3 sequences, about 20% being singletons. The sequenced sample consisted of naive CD8+ T cells from blood, with Jurkat cell RNA spiked in. As to subset: FACS-sorted CD8+CD4-CCR7+CD45RA+ naive T cells. The receptors derive from a human donor in good health. Some libraries in this study had Jurkat cell RNA spiked in.

This clonotype was counted at least ten times. This sequence joins TRBV30 and TRBJ2-7; D may be TRBD2 (6 bases). This CDR3 comprises 13 residues. The V gene lost 2 bases and the J gene lost 3 bases, with 11 bases spanning the gap. Germline V gene data show CDR1 as GTSNPN and CDR2 as SVGIG (reference sequence). The CDR3 loop reads CAWSNGGVYEQYF. The CDR3 DNA sequence: TGTGCCTGGAGTAACGGGGGTGTCTACGAGCAGTACTTC.

This clonotype has just a few counts. The gene calls are TRBV29-1 and TRBJ2-5; perhaps TRBD2 as D (6 bases). Trimming took off 3 bases at V and 5 bases at J, with 10 bases between the two ends. CDR3 length: 12 amino acids. Germline V gene data show CDR1 as SQVTM and CDR2 as ANQGSEA. The CDR3 nucleotides are TGCAGCGTTGAGGCGGCGGGGGAGACCCAGTACTTC. It translates to CSVEAAGETQYF. The variable domain in full, with the rest retrieved from reference TRBV29-1 and TRBJ2-5, is SAVISQKPSRDICQRGTSLTIQCQVDSQVTMMFWYRQQPGQSLTLIATANQGSEATYESGFVIDKFPISRPNLTFSTLTVSNMSPEDSSIYLCSVEAAGETQYFGPGTRLLVL.

This clonotype has a count of ten or more. This chain connects TRBV6-5 to TRBJ2-4, with a possible D match to TRBD1 (5 bases). V shed 10 bases and J shed 9 bases, with 10 bases lying between them. This CDR3 is built from 10 residues. Germline loops: CDR1 MNHEY, CDR2 SVGAGI. The CDR3 bases are TGTGCCACAGGGTCCAGCATTCAGTACTTC. Translating it yields CATGSSIQYF.

The genes are TRBV7-6 and TRBJ2-7; 8 bases fit TRBD1. The CDR3 covers 15 residues. The germline V gene encodes CDR1 SGHVS and CDR2 FNYEAQ. The junction had 8 bases not matched to a gene; V was cut back by 3 bases and J by 4 bases. CDR3 residues: CASSFGTGPQYEQYF. CDR3 coding DNA: TGTGCCAGCAGCTTTGGGACAGGACCCCAATACGAGCAGTACTTC.

The chain employs TRBV10-2 and TRBJ1-1; D might be TRBD1 (6 bases). The germline V gene has CDR1 WSHSY and CDR2 SAAADI. The CDR3 is 18 residues long. V gave up 1 base and J gave up 1 base, with 19 bases separating them. The CDR3, as DNA: TGCGCCAGCAGTGAGTATCTAACAGGGTATGCAAGGAACACTGAAGCTTTCTTT. Encoded protein: CASSEYLTGYARNTEAFF.

Comment on this clonotype: A much larger clonotype is one base distant, so this may be a read error. The chain couples TRBV6-6 to TRBJ1-5; D unresolved. The germline gives CDR1 MNHNY, CDR2 SVGAGI (reference sequence). Trimming removed 8 bases from V and 6 bases from J, with 17 bases in between. The CDR3 length is 14 residues. CDR3 sequence reads: CASASRGITQPQHF. In DNA form, the CDR3 reads TGTGCCAGCGCGAGTCGTGGGATAACTCAGCCCCAGCATTTT.

As concerns this clonotype: A clone one base away is much larger, so this may be a read error. The gene calls are TRBV11-2 and TRBJ2-7; D uncertain. The CDR3 is made up of 12 amino acids. Germline assignment: CDR1 SGHAT and CDR2 FQNNGV. Trimming removed 4 bases at V and 6 bases at J, with 10 bases between. In nucleotides, the CDR3 is TGTGCCAGCAGCTCCCCCATCCGCGAGCAGTACTTC. Translation: CASSSPIREQYF.

A word on this clonotype: A much larger clone differs by one base, so this may be a read error. V and J are TRBV30 and TRBJ1-1; D uncertain. Germline CDR1 GTSNPN, CDR2 SVGIG (reference sequence). The CDR3 totals 14 residues. The CDR3 DNA reads as TGTGCCTGGACCGGACCCCAAGGCAACATTGAAGCTTTCTTT. Translating it yields CAWTGPQGNIEAFF.

The chain is built from TRBV12-3 or TRBV12-4 and TRBJ2-1; the match to TRBD1 covers 9 bases. This CDR3 region has 15 residues. J was trimmed by 6 bases and V by 5 bases; bases with no gene match: 8. CDR3 sequence: CASSPGTGPSNEQFF. The DNA for the CDR3 is TGTGCCAGCAGTCCCGGGACAGGGCCGAGCAATGAGCAGTTCTTC.

This clonotype was counted only a few times. This chain links TRBV19 with TRBJ1-1; D remains unclear. V was cut by 5 bases and J by 0 bases, with 13 bases left in between. Germline lookup yields CDR1 LNHDA and CDR2 SQIVND (reference sequence). This CDR3 is 15 amino acids long. The CDR3 DNA sequence: TGTGCCAGTAGTGCCGATGAGGGTATGAACACTGAAGCTTTCTTT. Protein: CASSADEGMNTEAFF.

With respect to this clonotype: A clone one base away is much larger, so this may be a read error. The J gene is TRBJ2-5, the V gene TRBV20-1, with unresolved D. V lost 0 bases to trimming and J lost 4 bases, with 9 bases between them. CDR1 is DFQATT, CDR2 SNEGSKA, per germline (reference sequence). There are 13 residues in the CDR3. The CDR3 protein is CSARDRVRETQYF. CDR3 DNA sequence: TGCAGTGCTAGAGATAGGGTACGAGAGACCCAGTACTTC.

The gene calls are TRBV2 and TRBJ2-7; 10 nucleotides agree with TRBD2. Trimming took 2 bases from V and 0 from J; bases not matched to a gene: 13. Germline CDR1 is SNHLY and CDR2 is FYNNEI. The CDR3 length is 19 residues. CDR3 sequence: CASSEPMASGGLSSYEQYF. The DNA of the CDR3 is TGTGCCAGCAGTGAACCGATGGCTAGCGGGGGACTCAGCTCCTACGAGCAGTACTTC.

This clonotype was observed many times. The chain couples TRBV2 to TRBJ2-3; no clear D gene. Looked up from germline, CDR1 is SNHLY and CDR2 is FYNNEI. Trimming pared 11 bases from V and 2 bases from J, leaving 11 bases between. CDR3 length: 12 residues. The CDR3 region is CAVLVTTDTQYF. The CDR3 nucleotides read TGTGCCGTGCTGGTCACCACAGATACGCAGTATTTT.

This clonotype was seen many times. The gene calls are TRBV5-1 and TRBJ1-5; a weak D match, TRBD1 (6 bases). With 2 bases removed from V and 5 bases from J, the gap between germline ends came to 11 bases. Looked up from germline, CDR1 is SGHRS and CDR2 is YFSETQ. The CDR3 length is 14 residues. This CDR3 is CASSFLGGDQPQHF. CDR3 coding DNA: TGCGCCAGCAGCTTTTTGGGGGGCGATCAGCCCCAGCATTTT.

The table lists this clonotype with many counts. The chain is built from TRBV13 and TRBJ2-7; D is possibly TRBD1 or TRBD2 (5 bases each). Trimming stripped 5 bases from V and 3 bases from J, with 11 bases between. This CDR3 contains 13 residues. The germline V gene has CDR1 PRHDT and CDR2 FYEKMQ (reference sequence). The CDR3, as DNA: TGTGCCAGCAGCCCGGGACGGGTCTACGAGCAGTACTTC. Its translation: CASSPGRVYEQYF.

The table lists this clonotype with many counts. This sequence joins TRBV27 and TRBJ1-5; D ambiguous. The CDR3 has 12 residues. Trimming took off 5 bases at V and 9 bases at J, with 11 bases between the two ends. Per the germline V gene, CDR1 is MNHEY and CDR2 is SMNVEV (reference sequence). CDR3 region: CASSPRIPPQHF. CDR3 in DNA: TGTGCCAGCAGTCCACGAATTCCGCCCCAGCATTTT.

About this clonotype: Being one base from a much bigger clone, this may be a read error. The V call is TRBV27, the J call TRBJ1-5; tentative D call: TRBD2 (7 bases). The DNA end is a closer match to TRBJ2-3, so the J assignment may be wrong. Germline-derived CDR1 and CDR2 are MNHEY and SMNVEV (reference sequence). The CDR3 extends over 16 amino acids. The CDR3 loop reads CASSLVGGVGNQPQYF. In DNA, the CDR3 is TGTGCCAGCAGTTTGGTAGGGGGGGTGGGCAATCAGCCCCAGTATTTT.

As for this clonotype: This may come from a read error, since a much larger clone is one base off. This CDR3 fails to terminate in the conserved phenylalanine or tryptophan, so it likely reflects a read error. The chain recombines TRBV7-6 with TRBJ2-3; possibly TRBD1 for D (6 bases). The germline CDR1 and CDR2 sequences are SGHVS and FNYEAQ. The V end was cut by 2 bases, the J end by 2 bases, with 11 bases between. The CDR3 consists of 15 residues. CDR3 amino acids: CASSLLGGDTDTQYL. DNA of the CDR3: TGTGCCAGCAGCTTATTAGGGGGAGACACAGATACGCAGTATCTT.

This clonotype was seen at least ten times. The rearrangement links TRBV27 to TRBJ2-1; 11 bases align to TRBD2. This CDR3 has 15 amino acids. V gave up 7 bases and J gave up 6 bases; unmatched junction bases: 8. CDR1 is MNHEY, CDR2 SMNVEV, per germline (reference sequence). DNA for the CDR3: TGTGCCAGCACCCCACTAGCGGGAGTAACCAATGAGCAGTTCTTC. Translated: CASTPLAGVTNEQFF.

This clonotype was counted ten times or more. The chain combines TRBV20-1 with TRBJ1-1; 8 positions match TRBD1. Germline CDR1 and CDR2: DFQATT and SNEGSKA (reference sequence). V shed 0 bases and J 9 bases; nucleotides not matched to a gene: 3. This CDR3 has 12 residues. CDR3 in DNA: TGCAGTGCTAGAGATAACAGGGGGAAAGCTTTCTTT. Encoded protein: CSARDNRGKAFF.

This clonotype was counted ten times or more. The J gene is TRBJ2-3, the V gene TRBV6-2 or TRBV6-3; a weak D match, TRBD2 (6 bases). CDR1 is MNHEY and CDR2 is SVGEGT in the germline V gene. Trimming left V 0 bases short and J 3 bases short, with 13 bases between. The CDR3 contains 16 residues. The CDR3 sequence: CASSYSTREGTDTQYF. CDR3 DNA: TGTGCCAGCAGTTACTCGACGCGGGAAGGAACAGATACGCAGTATTTT.

The gene calls are TRBV30 and TRBJ2-1; TRBD2 aligns across 11 bases. With V trimmed by 1 base and J by 4 bases, 3 bases remained unmatched. The CDR3 has 15 residues. CDR1 and CDR2 (germline): GTSNPN, SVGIG (reference sequence). The CDR3 here is CAWSELAGDYNEQFF. Here the CDR3 DNA reads TGTGCCTGGAGTGAACTAGCGGGAGATTACAATGAGCAGTTCTTC. Complete variable domain (other parts from reference TRBV30 and TRBJ2-1): SQTIHQWPATLVQPVGSPLSLECTVEGTSNPNLYWYRQAAGRGLQLLFYSVGIGQISSEVPQNLSASRPQDRQFILSSKKLLLSDSGFYLCAWSELAGDYNEQFFGPGTRLTVL.

The gene calls are TRBV9 and TRBJ2-1; the D gene could be TRBD1 or TRBD2 (5 bases each). The CDR3 sequence is 11 residues long. Trimming shortened V by 3 bases and J by 10 bases, and 8 bases separated the two germline ends. Germline V gene data show CDR1 as SGDLS and CDR2 as YYNGEE. Here the CDR3 DNA reads TGTGCCAGCAGCGCGGGACCGGAGCAGTTCTTC. Encoded protein: CASSAGPEQFF. Full variable domain (missing parts from reference TRBV9 and TRBJ2-1): DSGVTQTPKHLITATGQRVTLRCSPRSGDLSVYWYQQSLDQGLQFLIQYYNGEERAKGNILERFSAQQFPDLHSELNLSSLELGDSALYFCASSAGPEQFFGPGTRLTVL.

A note on this clonotype: One base away lies a much larger clone, so this may be a sequencing read error. This chain's CDR3 is CSASTGTTLGEQCF. The CDR3 DNA is TGCAGTGCTAGCACCGGGACTACGCTAGGCGAGCAGTGCTTC. The chain recombines TRBV20-1 with TRBJ2-7; 7 bases match TRBD2. The germline V gene encodes CDR1 DFQATT and CDR2 SNEGSKA (reference sequence). The CDR3 loop spans 14 amino acids.